This T cell receptor (beta chain) was captured in a study of regulatory T cells in long-lasting Graves disease. Germline values: CDR1 WSHSY, CDR2 SAAADI. Unmatched junction bases numbered 10, after V lost 6 bases and J lost 2 bases. The CDR3 sequence is 15 residues long. Researchers made TCR beta libraries by using iRepertoire HTBI primers and running Arm-PCR on CDR3 regions. MiXCR, run by TCRdb on the multiplex PCR reads, gives a single entry per CDR3 protein. The data show about 300,000 distinct CDR3 sequences, 22% seen once. Time point denoted: persistent/refractory GD, antithyroid drugs over 5 years with positive TRAb. The TCR library used RNA extracted from PBMCs. Study observations and caveats: Persistent disease samples used TRBV28, TRBJ1-2 and TRBJ2-5 preferentially.

Only a few counts were recorded for this clonotype. Its target is unknown. Source: peripheral blood mononuclear cells (PBMCs), taken when the disease was refractory, from a patient treated with antithyroid drugs. This TCR came from a female donor with Graves disease. The genes are TRBV10-2 and TRBJ2-7, with 7 bases lining up with TRBD2. CDR3 residues: CASSVPGLLAYEQYF. CDR3 nucleotides: TGCGCCAGCAGCGTCCCGGGACTATTGGCCTACGAGCAGTACTTC.